A selection of T cell receptor beta chains follows, all from one sample in a study of identical twins. TCRdb called the 5' RACE reads again in MiXCR, with one record for every CDR3 protein. The sample consists of 500,000 to 550,000 distinct CDR3 sequences, around 24% of them appearing once. These records were also assigned to another study, of yellow fever vaccine responses in identical twins.

The sample comprised CD4+ T cells sorted from blood. Receptor source: a woman aged 18-29 years in good health. CDR3s include the opening cysteine and the closing phenylalanine or tryptophan.

TRBV9	TRBJ2-1	CASSVGGFDEQFF
TRBV5-1	TRBJ2-5	CASSSWGTSVLRETQYF
TRBV24-1	TRBJ2-7	CATSEQGTGGAEQYF
TRBV20-1	TRBJ2-1	CSARDLGGTPVEQFF
TRBV7-8	TRBJ2-1	CASSLGQGWGEQFF
TRBV15	TRBJ2-6	CATSLSGANVLTF
TRBV7-9	TRBJ2-5	CASSPPGGGETQYF
TRBV9	TRBJ2-3	CASSIIGQTTDTQYF
TRBV6-2/TRBV6-3	TRBJ2-3	CASTSGSTQYF
TRBV12-3/TRBV12-4	TRBJ2-1	CASSLAGSATYNEQFF
TRBV29-1	TRBJ2-1	CSVAGRGYNEQFF